What follows describes a single TCR beta chain. Its target is not known. The donors were members of the validation cohort comprising approximately 120 subjects, separate from the roughly 650-subject first cohort. TCRdb's table, derived via immunoSEQ multiplex PCR, lists solely in-frame clones and lacks some. This table has just under 65,000 clones, 85% to 95% appearing once. This sample stems from a study of cytomegalovirus exposure and HLA in healthy donors. For the study at large: The approximately 120 validation repertoires used the same platform as the roughly 670 first-cohort repertoires, a later analysis reported. Study-level findings and limits: CMV antigen specificity was confirmed in vitro for a few CMV-associated chains.

This CDR3 has 14 residues. CDR1 and CDR2 (germline): MNHEY, SMNVEV (reference sequence). V trimming: 6 bases; J trimming: 4 bases; junction bases outside the gene matches: 5. The clonotype was recovered from a young woman in good health and CMV-seropositive. The rearrangement links TRBV27 to TRBJ2-1; TRBD1 matches 8 bases. The sample comprised PBMCs. This CDR3 is CASSRDRRYNEQFF. The CDR3 DNA sequence: TGTGCCAGCAGCCGGGACAGGAGGTACAATGAGCAGTTCTTC.